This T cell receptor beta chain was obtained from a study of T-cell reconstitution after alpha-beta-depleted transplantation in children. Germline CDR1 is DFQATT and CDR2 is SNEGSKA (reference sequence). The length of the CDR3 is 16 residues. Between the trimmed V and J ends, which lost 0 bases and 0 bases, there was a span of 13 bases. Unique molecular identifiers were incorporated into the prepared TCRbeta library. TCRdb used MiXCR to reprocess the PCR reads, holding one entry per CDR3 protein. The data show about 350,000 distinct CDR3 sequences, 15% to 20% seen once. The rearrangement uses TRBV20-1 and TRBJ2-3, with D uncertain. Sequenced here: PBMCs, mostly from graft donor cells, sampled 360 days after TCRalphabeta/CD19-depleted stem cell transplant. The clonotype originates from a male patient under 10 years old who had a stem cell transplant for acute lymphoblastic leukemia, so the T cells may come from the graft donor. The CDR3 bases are TGCAGTGCTAGAGATCTGCCAGCCTCTAGCACAGATACGCAGTATTTT. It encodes CSARDLPASSTDTQYF.